This T cell receptor beta chain emerged from a study of T-cell reconstitution after alpha-beta-depleted transplantation in children. This sample's TCRbeta library carried unique molecular identifier barcodes. Each CDR3 protein is one row after TCRdb ran MiXCR on the PCR reads. This sample yields 490,000 or so distinct CDR3 sequences, of which approximately 12% are seen a single time; about 5% belongs to the top ten. The ends lost 4 bases at V and 0 bases at J; junction bases unmatched: 14. The germline V gene encodes CDR1 DFQATT and CDR2 SNEGSKA (reference sequence). The CDR3 contains 18 residues. The source material was PBMCs from the stem cell graft donor, sampled from the stem cell graft. The receptor was isolated from a human donor who donated a stem cell graft to a child with combined immunodeficiency. This sequence joins TRBV20-1 and TRBJ1-2; TRBD1 matches 10 bases. This CDR3 reads CSATDLPGQGNPNYGYTF. In DNA form, the CDR3 reads TGCAGTGCTACTGACCTACCGGGACAGGGGAATCCTAACTATGGCTACACCTTC.